This TCR beta chain was observed in a study of blood T cell repertoires in COVID-19. Background on the study: From the United States, Italy and Spain came samples of acute and convalescent COVID-19. In each case, the material was cDNA or gDNA derived from T cells, B-cell-depleted T cells, or PBMCs.

The CDR3 has 11 residues. V lost 5 bases, J lost 5 bases, and 5 bases lay in between. The V gene's germline CDR1 is SGHNT and CDR2 YYREEE (reference sequence). Per the original data handling: Amplification with reference gene primers provided the estimates of nucleated cell counts. Here immunoSEQ multiplex PCR was the method, and the copy in TCRdb shows in-frame clones only, minus some. V and J calls and clone size are as listed in that table; D and trimming were resolved from the DNA. Among roughly 110,000 clones listed, 80% to 90% were seen once. The receptor was isolated from a man aged 35-49 years with acute or convalescent COVID-19. The sequencing sample was made of peripheral blood. This chain connects TRBV5-4 to TRBJ2-1; D is ambiguous. This chain's CDR3 is CASSLNNEQFF. The CDR3, as DNA: TGTGCCAGCAGTTTAAACAATGAGCAGTTCTTC.